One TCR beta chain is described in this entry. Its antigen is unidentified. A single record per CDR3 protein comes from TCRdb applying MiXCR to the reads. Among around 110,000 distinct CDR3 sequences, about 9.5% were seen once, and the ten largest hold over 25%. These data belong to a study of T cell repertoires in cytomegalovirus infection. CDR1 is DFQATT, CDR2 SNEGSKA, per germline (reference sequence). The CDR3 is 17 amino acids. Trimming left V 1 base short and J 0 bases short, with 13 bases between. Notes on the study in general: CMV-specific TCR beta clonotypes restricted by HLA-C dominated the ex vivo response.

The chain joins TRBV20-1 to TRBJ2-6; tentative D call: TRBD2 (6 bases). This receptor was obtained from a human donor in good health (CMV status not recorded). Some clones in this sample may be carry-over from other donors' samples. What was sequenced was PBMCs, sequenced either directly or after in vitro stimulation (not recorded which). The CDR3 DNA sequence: TGCAGTGCTAGAGTAGCGGAGAACCTCTCTGGGGCCAACGTCCTGACTTTC. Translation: CSARVAENLSGANVLTF.